The source of this T cell receptor beta chain is a study of cytomegalovirus exposure and HLA in healthy donors. This CDR3 has 15 amino acids. Trimming pared 2 bases from V and 4 bases from J, leaving 13 bases between. CDR1 is SGHNT and CDR2 is YYREEE in the germline V gene (reference sequence). The study ran its PCR with 60 Vbeta and 13 Jbeta primers. TCRdb's table, derived via immunoSEQ multiplex PCR, lists solely in-frame clones and lacks some. In the table there are 210,000 or so clones, 87% of which are singletons. This clonotype originated in a man aged 30 to 39 in good health and CMV-seronegative. Input material: PBMCs. The V and J genes are TRBV5-4 and TRBJ2-1, with D maybe TRBD1 (5 bases). CDR3 coding DNA: TGTGCCAGCAGCTTAGTTCACAAGGGGTACAATGAGCAGTTCTTC. Translating it yields CASSLVHKGYNEQFF.